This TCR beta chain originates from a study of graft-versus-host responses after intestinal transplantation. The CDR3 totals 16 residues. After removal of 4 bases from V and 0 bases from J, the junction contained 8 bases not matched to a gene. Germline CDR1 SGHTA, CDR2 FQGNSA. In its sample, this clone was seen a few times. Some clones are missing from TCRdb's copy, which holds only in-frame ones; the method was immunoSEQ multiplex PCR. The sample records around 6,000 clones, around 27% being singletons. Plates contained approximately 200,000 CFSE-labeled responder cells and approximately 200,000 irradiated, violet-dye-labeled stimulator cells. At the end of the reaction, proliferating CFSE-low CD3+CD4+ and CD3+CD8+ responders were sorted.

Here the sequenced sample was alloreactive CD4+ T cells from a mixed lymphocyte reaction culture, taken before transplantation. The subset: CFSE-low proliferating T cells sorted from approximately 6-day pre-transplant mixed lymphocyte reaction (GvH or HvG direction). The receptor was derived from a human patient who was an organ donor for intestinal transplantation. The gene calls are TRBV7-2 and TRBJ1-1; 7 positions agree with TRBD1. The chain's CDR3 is CASSSIQGPLNTEAFF. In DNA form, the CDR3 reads TGTGCCAGCAGCTCCATACAGGGGCCCTTGAACACTGAAGCTTTCTTT.